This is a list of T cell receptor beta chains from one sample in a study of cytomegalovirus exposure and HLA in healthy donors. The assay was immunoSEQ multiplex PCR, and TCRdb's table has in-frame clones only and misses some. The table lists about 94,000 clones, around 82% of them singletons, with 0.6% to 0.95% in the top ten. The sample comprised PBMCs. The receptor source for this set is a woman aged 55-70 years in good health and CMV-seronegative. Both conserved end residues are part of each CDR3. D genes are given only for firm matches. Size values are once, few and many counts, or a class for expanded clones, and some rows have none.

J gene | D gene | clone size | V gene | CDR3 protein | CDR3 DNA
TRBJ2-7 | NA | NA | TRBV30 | CAWSVLGPYEQYF | TGTGCCTGGAGTGTGTTGGGCCCGTACGAGCAGTACTTC
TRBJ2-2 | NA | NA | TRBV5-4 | CASSLPNTGELFF | TGTGCCAGCAGCCTTCCCAACACCGGGGAGCTGTTTTTT
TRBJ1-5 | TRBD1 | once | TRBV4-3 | CASSQDPYRGGNQPQHF | TGCGCCAGCAGCCAAGATCCCTACAGGGGAGGCAATCAGCCCCAGCATTTT
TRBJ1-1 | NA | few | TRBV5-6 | CASSLPGLSTEAFF | TGTGCCAGCAGCTTACCAGGGCTGAGCACTGAAGCTTTCTTT
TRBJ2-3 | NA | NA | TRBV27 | CASSHRGRPPDTQYF | TGTGCCAGCAGCCACCGAGGGAGACCTCCCGATACGCAGTATTTT
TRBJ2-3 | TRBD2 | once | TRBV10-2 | CASSESLAGVTQYF | TGCGCCAGCAGTGAGAGTCTAGCGGGAGTTACGCAGTATTTT
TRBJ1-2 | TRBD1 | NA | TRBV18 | CASSPGTAYGYTF | TGTGCCAGCTCACCAGGGACAGCCTATGGCTACACCTTC
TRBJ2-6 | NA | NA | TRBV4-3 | CASSQDLAFLSGANVLTF | TGCGCCAGCAGCCAAGATTTGGCCTTCCTCTCTGGGGCCAACGTCCTGACTTTC
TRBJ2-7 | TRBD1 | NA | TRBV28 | CASRDRGRYEQYF | TGTGCCAGCAGGGACAGGGGGCGCTACGAGCAGTACTTC
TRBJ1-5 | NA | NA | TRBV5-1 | CASSPTGNQPQHF | TGCGCCAGCAGCCCCACAGGAAATCAGCCCCAGCATTTT
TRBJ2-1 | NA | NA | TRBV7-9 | CASAQGGGLRNEQFF | TGTGCCAGCGCACAAGGCGGGGGCCTGAGGAATGAGCAGTTCTTC